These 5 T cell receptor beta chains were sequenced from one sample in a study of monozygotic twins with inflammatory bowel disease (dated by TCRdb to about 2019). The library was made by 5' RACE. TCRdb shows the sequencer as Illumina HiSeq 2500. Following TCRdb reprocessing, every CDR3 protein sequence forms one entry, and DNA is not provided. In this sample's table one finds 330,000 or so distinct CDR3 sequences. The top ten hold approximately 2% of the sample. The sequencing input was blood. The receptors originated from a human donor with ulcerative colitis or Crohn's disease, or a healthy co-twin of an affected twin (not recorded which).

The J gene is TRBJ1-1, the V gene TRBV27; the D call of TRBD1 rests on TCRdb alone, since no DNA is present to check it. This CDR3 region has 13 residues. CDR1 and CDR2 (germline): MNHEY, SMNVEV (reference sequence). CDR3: CASSPRSGTEAFF.

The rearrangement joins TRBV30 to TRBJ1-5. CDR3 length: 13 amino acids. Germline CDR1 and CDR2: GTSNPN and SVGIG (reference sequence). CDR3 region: CAWSGQLNQPQHF.

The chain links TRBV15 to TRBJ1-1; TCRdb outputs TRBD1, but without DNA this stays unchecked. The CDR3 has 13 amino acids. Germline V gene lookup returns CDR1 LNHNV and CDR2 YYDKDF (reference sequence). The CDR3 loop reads CATMKGTNTEAFF.

The CDR3 here is CATSRDSRGSGTYEQYF. V gene TRBV15 combines with J gene TRBJ2-7. This CDR3 has 17 amino acids. Germline V gene data show CDR1 as LNHNV and CDR2 as YYDKDF (reference sequence).

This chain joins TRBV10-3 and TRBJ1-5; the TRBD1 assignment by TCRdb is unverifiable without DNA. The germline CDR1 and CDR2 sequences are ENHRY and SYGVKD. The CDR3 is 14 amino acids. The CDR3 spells CAISDRASNQPQHF.